One sample yielded the 15 T cell receptor beta chains listed below, sequenced in a study of CD4 and CD8 cells across lung adenocarcinoma regions. TCRdb called the PCR reads again in MiXCR, with one record for every CDR3 protein. In the table there are some 7,800 distinct CDR3 sequences, about 41% of which are singletons. Material for sequencing was CD8+ T cells from the center of a lung tumor. These receptors all come from a male donor with lung adenocarcinoma. The CD4 and CD8 labels of this study may be unreliable.

This clonotype was found a few times. The CDR3, as DNA: TGTGCCACCAGTGGTTCGACTAGCGGATTTCTTAGCACAGATACGCAGTATTTT. Translated, it gives CATSGSTSGFLSTDTQYF. The rearrangement uses TRBV24-1 and TRBJ2-3; 9 bases match TRBD2. Germline-derived CDR1 and CDR2 are KGHDR and SFDVKD. V trimming: 5 bases; J trimming: 0 bases; junction bases outside the gene matches: 11. CDR3 size: 18 residues.

This clonotype was observed at least ten times. The rearrangement joins TRBV7-6 to TRBJ2-1; 7 nucleotides align to TRBD1. The J segment lost 2 bases and the V segment lost 1 base, leaving 5 bases of the junction unmatched. Germline loops: CDR1 SGHVS, CDR2 FNYEAQ. The CDR3 runs 16 residues. The CDR3 sequence: CASSLVGTGAYNEQFF. CDR3 DNA sequence: TGTGCCAGCAGCTTAGTGGGCACAGGGGCCTACAATGAGCAGTTCTTC. Filled out from reference TRBV7-6 and TRBJ2-1, the complete variable domain reads GAGVSQSPRYKVTKRGQDVALRCDPISGHVSLYWYRQALGQGPEFLTYFNYEAQQDKSGLPNDRFSAERPEGSISTLTIQRTEQRDSAMYRCASSLVGTGAYNEQFFGPGTRLTVL.

This clonotype was seen many times. The rearrangement uses TRBV6-1 and TRBJ2-2, with D perhaps assigned TRBD1 or TRBD2 (6 bases each). Trimming removed 6 bases from V and 3 bases from J, with 14 bases in between. CDR3 length: 15 residues. CDR1 MNHNS and CDR2 SASEGT come from the germline V gene. The CDR3 coding sequence is TGTGCCAGCAGACGAGGGGGGAGTGACACCGGGGAGCTGTTTTTT. This sequence encodes CASRRGGSDTGELFF.

This clonotype was detected ten times or more. V is TRBV6-1 and J is TRBJ2-3; D not resolved. The CDR3 has 15 amino acids. Per the germline V gene, CDR1 is MNHNS and CDR2 is SASEGT. Trimming removed 1 base at V and 0 bases at J, with 8 bases between. CDR3 loop: CASSEDGTSTDTQYF. The CDR3 coding sequence is TGTGCCAGCAGTGAAGACGGAACTAGCACAGATACGCAGTATTTT.

This clonotype was found many times. V usage is TRBV6-1 and J usage is TRBJ2-7; D not certain. Looked up from germline, CDR1 is MNHNS and CDR2 is SASEGT. This CDR3 region has 16 residues. V lost 6 bases to trimming and J lost 1 base, with 19 bases between them. CDR3 nucleotide sequence: TGTGCCAGCAGCCCCACCCGGACCGCTTTTTCCTACGAGCAGTACTTC. Amino acids: CASSPTRTAFSYEQYF.

Comments on this clonotype: One end of the junction varies from germline; a read error may be responsible. This chain joins TRBV9 and TRBJ2-3; unclear D gene. In germline, CDR1 is SGDLS, CDR2 YYNGEE. The CDR3 consists of 15 residues. This CDR3 reads CASSPGLSATDTQYF. The CDR3 DNA sequence: TGTGCCAGCTCTCCTGGGCTGAGTGCCACAGACACGCAGTACTTT.

The chain joins TRBV6-1 to TRBJ2-3; D unresolved. Germline assignment: CDR1 MNHNS and CDR2 SASEGT. Trimming shortened V by 3 bases and J by 0 bases, and 7 bases separated the two germline ends. This CDR3 has 14 residues. CDR3 bases: TGTGCCAGCAGTGACCTTACTAGCACAGATACGCAGTATTTT. It yields the protein CASSDLTSTDTQYF.

At least ten counts were recorded for this clonotype. This chain joins TRBV6-1 and TRBJ1-1; TRBD1 agrees at 7 bases. The ends lost 5 bases at V and 1 base at J; junction bases unmatched: 4. The CDR3 has 14 amino acids. CDR1 and CDR2 (germline): MNHNS, SASEGT. DNA for the CDR3: TGTGCCAGCAGTAGGGACAGCCGGAACACTGAAGCTTTCTTT. It specifies CASSRDSRNTEAFF.

The rearrangement links TRBV6-1 to TRBJ2-1; 7 bases are shared with TRBD1. The V gene end was trimmed by 8 bases and the J gene end by 0 bases; junction bases not matched to a gene: 13. Germline-derived CDR1 and CDR2 are MNHNS and SASEGT. The CDR3 sequence is 17 residues long. For the CDR3, the DNA is TGTGCCAGCCTGACAGGGCGTCTTTGGGGCTCCTACAATGAGCAGTTCTTC. Translation gives CASLTGRLWGSYNEQFF.

This clonotype has only a few counts. As DNA, the CDR3 is TGTGCCAGCAGCTATGTACTAGCCGGAACCTACGAGCAGTACTTC. This gives the protein CASSYVLAGTYEQYF. This rearrangement joins TRBV27 to TRBJ2-1, with D perhaps TRBD2 (6 bases). The end of the DNA is better explained by TRBJ2-7, so the J call may be wrong. The CDR3 has 15 amino acids. Germline lookup yields CDR1 MNHEY and CDR2 SMNVEV (reference sequence).

This clonotype was recorded only once. This chain connects TRBV3-1 to TRBJ1-2; 8 bases map to TRBD1. The germline V gene has CDR1 LGHDT and CDR2 YNNKEL (reference sequence). The CDR3 has 14 residues. V lost 4 bases and J lost 7; bases outside the gene matches: 8. CDR3 nucleotide sequence: TGTGCCAGCAGCCCCCGGACAGGGCTAAGTGGCTACACCTTC. Protein: CASSPRTGLSGYTF.

The chain is built from TRBV6-5 and TRBJ1-2; D remains ambiguous. CDR1 and CDR2 from the germline V gene are MNHEY and SVGAGI. The CDR3 is 13 amino acids. Trimming removed 2 bases from V and 4 bases from J, with 8 bases in between. The CDR3 reads CASSYDASYGYTF. CDR3 bases: TGTGCCAGCAGTTACGACGCATCCTATGGCTACACCTTC.

The J gene is TRBJ2-1, the V gene TRBV6-5, with 10 positions matching TRBD2. Germline CDR1 reads MNHEY; CDR2 reads SVGAGI. The CDR3 loop spans 13 amino acids. V trimming: 3 bases; J trimming: 13 bases; junction bases outside the gene matches: 6. The CDR3, as DNA: TGTGCCAGCAGTTATGCTAGCGGGAGTCCTCAGTTCTTC. Its protein product is CASSYASGSPQFF.

This chain links TRBV11-2 with TRBJ2-1; the D is unclear. The CDR3 has 15 residues. Germline V gene sequence: CDR1 SGHAT, CDR2 FQNNGV. Trimming stripped 2 bases from V and 7 bases from J, with 15 bases between. CDR3 DNA: TGTGCCAGCAGCTTAAATTCCCAGTCGCGGAATGAGCAGTTCTTC. Encoded protein: CASSLNSQSRNEQFF.

The chain is built from TRBV6-1 and TRBJ2-3; D is unclear. In germline, CDR1 is MNHNS, CDR2 SASEGT. V was pared by 6 bases and J by 0 bases, with 4 bases between. This CDR3 region has 12 residues. The CDR3 DNA sequence: TGTGCCAGCAGCAGTAGCACAGATACGCAGTATTTT. Translation: CASSSSTDTQYF.